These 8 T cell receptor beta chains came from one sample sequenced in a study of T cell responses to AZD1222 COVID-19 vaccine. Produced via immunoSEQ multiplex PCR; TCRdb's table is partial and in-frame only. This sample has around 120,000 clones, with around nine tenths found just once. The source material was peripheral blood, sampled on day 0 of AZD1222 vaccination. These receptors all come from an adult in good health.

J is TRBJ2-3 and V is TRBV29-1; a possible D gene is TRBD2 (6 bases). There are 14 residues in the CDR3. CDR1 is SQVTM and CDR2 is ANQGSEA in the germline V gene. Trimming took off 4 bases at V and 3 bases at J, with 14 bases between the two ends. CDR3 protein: CSVGGGRRTDTQYF. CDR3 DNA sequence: TGCAGCGTTGGAGGAGGGAGGAGGACAGATACGCAGTATTTT.

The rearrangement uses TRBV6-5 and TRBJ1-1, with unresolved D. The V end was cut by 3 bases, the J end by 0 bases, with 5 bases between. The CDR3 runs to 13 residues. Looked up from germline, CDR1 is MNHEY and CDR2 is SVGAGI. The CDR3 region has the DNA TGTGCCAGCAGTTATAACTTGAACACTGAAGCTTTCTTT. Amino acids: CASSYNLNTEAFF.

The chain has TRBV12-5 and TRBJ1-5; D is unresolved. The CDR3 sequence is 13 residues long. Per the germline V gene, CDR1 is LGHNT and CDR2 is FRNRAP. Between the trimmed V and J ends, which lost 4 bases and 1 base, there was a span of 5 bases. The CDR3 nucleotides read TGTGCTAGTGGTTGGGCGAGCAATCAGCCCCAGCATTTT. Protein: CASGWASNQPQHF.

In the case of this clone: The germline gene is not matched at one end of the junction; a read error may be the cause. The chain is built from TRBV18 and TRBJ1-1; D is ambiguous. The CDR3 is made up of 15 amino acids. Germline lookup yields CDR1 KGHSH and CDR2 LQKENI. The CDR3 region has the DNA TGTGCCGGCTCACCAATGGATGTCAGGAACACTGAAGCTTTCTTT. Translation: CAGSPMDVRNTEAFF.

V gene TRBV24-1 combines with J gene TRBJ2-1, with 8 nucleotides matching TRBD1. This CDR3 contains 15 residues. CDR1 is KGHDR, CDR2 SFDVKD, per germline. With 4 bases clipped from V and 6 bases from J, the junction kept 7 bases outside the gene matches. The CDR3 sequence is CATSDPGTGGNEQFF. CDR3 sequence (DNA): TGTGCCACCAGTGACCCCGGGACAGGCGGCAATGAGCAGTTCTTC.

The CDR3 protein is CASSFQLAGGTYEQYF. As DNA, the CDR3 is TGTGCCAGCAGTTTTCAACTAGCGGGAGGCACCTACGAGCAGTACTTC. V usage is TRBV28 and J usage is TRBJ2-7, with TRBD2 matching over 12 bases. J was trimmed by 2 bases and V by 3 bases; bases with no gene match: 5. The CDR3 consists of 16 residues. The germline gives CDR1 MDHEN, CDR2 SYDVKM.

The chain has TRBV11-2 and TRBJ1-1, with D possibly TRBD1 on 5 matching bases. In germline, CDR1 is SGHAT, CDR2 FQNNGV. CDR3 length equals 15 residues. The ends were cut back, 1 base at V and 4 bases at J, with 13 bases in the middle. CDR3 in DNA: TGTGCCAGCAGCTTAGGGGCAGGGCTGGCCACTGAAGCTTTCTTT. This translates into CASSLGAGLATEAFF.

The DNA of the CDR3 is TGTGCCAGTACCCCCATGGGTTTCCAAGAGACCCAGTACTTC. Amino acid sequence: CASTPMGFQETQYF. The chain combines TRBV6-5 with TRBJ2-5; D not certain. Trimming left V 9 bases short and J 1 base short, with 15 bases between. The CDR3 is made up of 14 amino acids. Germline CDR1 and CDR2: MNHEY and SVGAGI.